Below, 3 T cell receptor beta chains from the same sample are listed, as sequenced in a study of prognosis after radiotherapy for stage I lung cancer. Genomic DNA served as the source from which two-round multiplex PCR generated TCR beta CDR3 amplicons. Gene-specific TRBV and TRBJ primers were used in PCR round one. TCRdb itself ran the multiplex PCR reads through MiXCR, one entry per CDR3 protein. Found here are around 13,000 distinct CDR3 sequences, about 46% of them singletons; the top ten hold about a quarter. The sample here was PBMCs, taken before or after stereotactic body radiation therapy (not recorded which). The receptors here all came from a donor over 45 with non-small cell lung cancer.

This sequence joins TRBV27 and TRBJ1-2, with 8 nucleotides matching TRBD1. The germline V gene has CDR1 MNHEY and CDR2 SMNVEV (reference sequence). Losses at the gene ends were 6 bases for V and 7 bases for J; bases not matched to a gene: 10. The CDR3 consists of 14 residues. As DNA, the CDR3 is TGTGCCAGCAGCCCAGACAGGGGTTCAGGTGGCTACACCTTC. Protein sequence: CASSPDRGSGGYTF.

The genes are TRBV7-2 and TRBJ2-5; D remains unclear. Trimming took 5 bases from V and 2 from J, leaving 15 bases between them. CDR3 length equals 15 residues. Germline V gene lookup returns CDR1 SGHTA and CDR2 FQGNSA. The CDR3 sequence is CASSQRELAQETQYF. The CDR3 nucleotides are TGTGCCAGCAGCCAAAGAGAGTTGGCGCAAGAGACCCAGTACTTC.

The rearrangement joins TRBV20-1 to TRBJ2-7; TRBD2 matches at 11 bases. This CDR3 comprises 19 residues. Germline CDR1 is DFQATT and CDR2 is SNEGSKA (reference sequence). V shed 3 bases, J shed 4 bases, and the junction held 20 bases outside the gene matches. The CDR3 bases are TGCAGTGCTAGTTTACGGCCCCAAGGACTAGCGGGTTTTTTTTACGAGCAGTACTTC. This codes for CSASLRPQGLAGFFYEQYF.